This is a list of T cell receptor beta chains from one sample in a study of T cell responses to AZD1222 COVID-19 vaccine. Sequencing was performed with immunoSEQ multiplex PCR; in TCRdb, only in-frame clones are kept and a portion is missing. The sample lists some 100,000 clones; approximately 89% were seen once. Here the sequenced sample was peripheral blood, taken on day 0 of MenACWY control vaccination. The receptors originated from an adult in good health. Each CDR3 is given with its conserved first and last residue. Fields, in order: D gene, clone size, J gene, V gene, CDR3 DNA, CDR3 protein. D genes are given only for firm matches. Not all rows give a size; the values are once, few, many and, for expanded clones, a class.

>.|.|TRBJ2-2|TRBV4-1
TGCGCCAGCAGCCAAGGGAACAGGGTAATTCCCGGGGAGCTGTTTTTT
CASSQGNRVIPGELFF
>TRBD2|.|TRBJ2-1|TRBV11-3
TGTGCCAGCAGCTCAGGTAGGGGACTAGGACCGACGAGGGTTGAGCAGTTCTTC
CASSSGRGLGPTRVEQFF
>.|.|TRBJ2-3|TRBV10-3
TGTGCCATCAGTGAGTCTGTCGGGACAGATACGCAGTATTTT
CAISESVGTDTQYF
>.|.|TRBJ1-5|TRBV27
TGTGCCAGCAGTTTAAGGACCGAGGGTCAGCCCCAGCATTTT
CASSLRTEGQPQHF
>.|.|TRBJ2-3|TRBV19
TGTGCCAGTAGTATGAACGGGAGACGGACAGATACGCAGTATTTT
CASSMNGRRTDTQYF
>.|.|TRBJ2-1|TRBV4-3
TGCGCCAGCAGCCAGGTTCCGGGACATAACGGGTTCTCCTACAATGAGCAGTTCTTC
CASSQVPGHNGFSYNEQFF
>.|.|TRBJ2-7|TRBV7-2
TGTGCCAGCGCGCGGGTATTCGCCGAGCAGTACTTC
CASARVFAEQYF
>TRBD1|.|TRBJ2-6|TRBV18
TGTGCCAGCACGCAACCGGGACAGGGAGACGGGGCCAACGTCCTGACTTTC
CASTQPGQGDGANVLTF
>.|.|TRBJ1-2|TRBV29-1
TGCACCCCCGGGGCCGTGGATGGCTACACCTTC
CTPGAVDGYTF
>.|once|TRBJ2-7|TRBV2
TGTGCCAGCAGTGATGGCGGCTCCTACGAGCAGTACTTC
CASSDGGSYEQYF
>.|.|TRBJ2-5|TRBV4-3
TGCGCCAGCAGCCAAGGATACAGAGAAATCCAAGAGACCCAGTACTTC
CASSQGYREIQETQYF
>TRBD1|.|TRBJ2-7|TRBV23-1
TGCGCCAGCACTCTAAGCAGGGGGCAGGACGAGCAGTACTTC
CASTLSRGQDEQYF
>TRBD2|.|TRBJ2-1|TRBV28
TGTGCCAGCAGTCCCCTAGGGACTAGCGGGATGAGACTCTCCTACAATGAGCAGTTCTTC
CASSPLGTSGMRLSYNEQFF
>TRBD1|few|TRBJ1-1|TRBV3-1/TRBV3-2
TGTGCCAGCAGCCAAACCAGGGGGTACACTGAAGCTTTCTTT
CASSQTRGYTEAFF
>TRBD1|.|TRBJ1-5|TRBV2
TGTGCCAGCAGCGGACAGGGAAATCAGCCCCAGCATTTT
CASSGQGNQPQHF
>.|.|TRBJ1-1|TRBV6-5
TGTGCCAGCAGTAGCGAGTGGGGCGGCGAAGCTTTCTTT
CASSSEWGGEAFF
>.|.|TRBJ1-3|TRBV9
TGTGCCAGCAGCGTAGAAGGGGTCGGAAACACCATATATTTT
CASSVEGVGNTIYF
>TRBD1|.|TRBJ1-4|TRBV5-1
TGCGCCAGCAGCAGGGGACAGGCTAATGAAAAACTGTTTTTT
CASSRGQANEKLFF
>.|.|TRBJ1-2|TRBV10-2
TGCGCCAGCAGTGAAGAGGACGGATATGGCTACACCTTC
CASSEEDGYGYTF
>.|.|TRBJ2-2|TRBV3-1/TRBV3-2
TGTGCCAGCAGCCAAGGTTCAGGGGAAGCCGGGGAGCTGTTTTTT
CASSQGSGEAGELFF
>TRBD1|.|TRBJ1-6|TRBV30
TGTGCCTGCAGACAGGGCCCTTCCTATAATTCACCCCTCCACTTT
CACRQGPSYNSPLHF
>TRBD1|.|TRBJ1-1|TRBV30
TGTGCCTGGAGTGTCGGACAGGGTGAGACTGAAGCTTTCTTT
CAWSVGQGETEAFF
>.|.|TRBJ2-5|TRBV30
TGTGCCTACGGCCAGGGGGGGGGATCGTGGGAGACCCAGTACTTC
CAYGQGGGSWETQYF
>.|.|TRBJ1-3|TRBV6-5
TGTGCCAGCAGTTACAGGAGACCTGGAAACACCATATATTTT
CASSYRRPGNTIYF
>.|.|TRBJ2-2|TRBV11-3
TGTGCCAGCAGCCTAGGGGACACCGGGGAGCTGTTTTTT
CASSLGDTGELFF
>TRBD2|once|TRBJ2-7|TRBV2
TGTGCCAGCAATGGCGGGGGGGCAAGGAACGAGCAGTACTTC
CASNGGGARNEQYF
>.|.|TRBJ1-1|TRBV30
TGTGCCTGGAGTGTTCGTATGGGGAACACTGAAGCTTTCTTT
CAWSVRMGNTEAFF
>TRBD1|.|TRBJ1-1|TRBV3-1/TRBV3-2
TGTGCCAGCAGTTCTACAGGGGACACTGAAGCTTTCTTT
CASSSTGDTEAFF
>TRBD2|few|TRBJ2-5|TRBV6-6
TGTGCCAGCAGTTCCCTAGCGGGTTGGGAGACCCAGTACTTC
CASSSLAGWETQYF
>.|.|TRBJ1-1|TRBV11-2
TGTGCCAGCAGCCTGACGGTGAACACTGAAGCTTTCTTT
CASSLTVNTEAFF
>TRBD1|.|TRBJ1-4|TRBV18
TGTGCCAGCTCAGCTCCCGGGACAGGGGCTGAAAAACTGTTTTTT
CASSAPGTGAEKLFF
>TRBD1|.|TRBJ1-5|TRBV18
TGTGCCAGCTCCCGCGGACAGGCGGAGCAGCCCCAGCATTTT
CASSRGQAEQPQHF
>.|once|TRBJ1-1|TRBV19
TGTGCCAGTAGTTCCACCGGGGACACTGAAGCTTTCTTT
CASSSTGDTEAFF
>.|.|TRBJ1-2|TRBV24-1
TGTGCCACCAGTGATTCGCAAGGATACAGGTCTGGTGGCTACACCTTC
CATSDSQGYRSGGYTF
>TRBD1|.|TRBJ1-5|TRBV7-2
TGTGCCAGCAGCTTAGCAACAGGGGGCAATCAGCCCCAGCATTTT
CASSLATGGNQPQHF
>TRBD2|.|TRBJ2-7|TRBV27
TGTGCCAGCCGGACTAGCGGGAGAGGCGAGCAGTACTTC
CASRTSGRGEQYF
>.|.|TRBJ2-1|TRBV5-1
TGCGCCAGCAGTCTCGGCTCCTCGGGGAATGAGCAGTTCTTC
CASSLGSSGNEQFF
>TRBD1|once|TRBJ2-7|TRBV10-3
TGTGCCATCGGAGATGGCCGGGACAGGGGGTACGAGCAGTACTTC
CAIGDGRDRGYEQYF
>TRBD2|.|TRBJ2-7|TRBV7-2
TGTGCCAGCAGCTTACCTAGCGGGAATTACGAGCAGTACTTC
CASSLPSGNYEQYF
>.|.|TRBJ2-7|TRBV2
TGTGCCAGCAGTGTGGGCTACGGCGGCAGCGAGCAGTACTTC
CASSVGYGGSEQYF
>.|.|TRBJ1-5|TRBV6-5
TGTGCCAGCAGTCCACGGGACCGCCGCAATCAGCCCCAGCATTTT
CASSPRDRRNQPQHF
>.|.|TRBJ2-7|TRBV6-5
TGTGCCAGCAGTTACTCGGTGGTTTCGACGTACGAGCAGTACTTC
CASSYSVVSTYEQYF
>.|.|TRBJ1-1|TRBV5-8
TGTGCCAGCAGCGGGCCTCGGGCATGGGGGGCTGAAGCTTTCTTT
CASSGPRAWGAEAFF
>TRBD1|.|TRBJ2-5|TRBV5-6
TGTGCCAGCTCACGGACAGGGGTGATGGAGACCCAGTACTTC
CASSRTGVMETQYF
>.|once|TRBJ2-7|TRBV2
TGTGCCAGCAGTGTCCCGGGTAGGGTATCCTACGAGCAGTACTTC
CASSVPGRVSYEQYF
>.|.|TRBJ2-5|TRBV5-5
TGTGCCAGCACCCGGGTGGGCTTGTACCAAGAGACCCAGTACTTC
CASTRVGLYQETQYF
>.|.|TRBJ1-5|TRBV4-3
TGCGCCAGCAGCCAGGGACCGGGACAGCCCCAGCATTTT
CASSQGPGQPQHF
>.|.|TRBJ1-4|TRBV5-1
TGCGCCAGCAGCTCACAGGGAGCTAATGAAAAACTGTTTTTT
CASSSQGANEKLFF
>.|.|TRBJ1-1|TRBV28
TGTGCCAGCAGGGGAGGGGGCACTGAAGCTTTCTTT
CASRGGGTEAFF
>.|.|TRBJ2-7|TRBV6-2/TRBV6-3
TGTGCCAGCAGCCAGCGGACGTCCTACGAGCAGTACTTC
CASSQRTSYEQYF
>TRBD1|once|TRBJ1-2|TRBV28
TGTGCCAGCAGTTCCCCGGGACAGCACAAAAGCTATGGCTACACCTTC
CASSSPGQHKSYGYTF
>.|.|TRBJ1-6|TRBV28
TGTGCCAGCAGGACGGGGGGCCGGGATTCACCCCTCCACTTT
CASRTGGRDSPLHF
>TRBD1|.|TRBJ1-1|TRBV2
TGTGCCAGCAGTCATCGGACAGGACCCACTGAAGCTTTCTTT
CASSHRTGPTEAFF
>.|.|TRBJ1-5|TRBV28
TGTGCCAGCAAACAGAGCAATCAGCCCCAGCATTTT
CASKQSNQPQHF
>.|.|TRBJ1-5|TRBV7-9
TGTGCCAGCTCCGGACTAGGGAATCAGCCCCAGCATTTT
CASSGLGNQPQHF